This T cell receptor (beta chain) was obtained from a study of T cells after yellow fever vaccination. This clonotype was observed a handful of times. The germline gives CDR1 SGHRS, CDR2 YFSETQ. This CDR3 comprises 14 residues. V trimming: 4 bases; J trimming: 7 bases; junction bases outside the gene matches: 10. TCRdb redid the calling of the 5' RACE reads with MiXCR, one entry per CDR3 protein. Of about 340,000 distinct CDR3 sequences listed, about 4% are singletons. The sequence was collected from a man younger than 35 who received the YFV17D yellow fever vaccine. Sequencing used PBMCs, obtained 5 days after the yellow fever booster vaccination. The chain uses TRBV5-1 and TRBJ1-1, with 7 bases fitting TRBD1. In nucleotides, the CDR3 is TGCGCCAGCAGCCCCGCTTGGACAGGCCTTGAAGCTTTCTTT. The encoded protein is CASSPAWTGLEAFF.